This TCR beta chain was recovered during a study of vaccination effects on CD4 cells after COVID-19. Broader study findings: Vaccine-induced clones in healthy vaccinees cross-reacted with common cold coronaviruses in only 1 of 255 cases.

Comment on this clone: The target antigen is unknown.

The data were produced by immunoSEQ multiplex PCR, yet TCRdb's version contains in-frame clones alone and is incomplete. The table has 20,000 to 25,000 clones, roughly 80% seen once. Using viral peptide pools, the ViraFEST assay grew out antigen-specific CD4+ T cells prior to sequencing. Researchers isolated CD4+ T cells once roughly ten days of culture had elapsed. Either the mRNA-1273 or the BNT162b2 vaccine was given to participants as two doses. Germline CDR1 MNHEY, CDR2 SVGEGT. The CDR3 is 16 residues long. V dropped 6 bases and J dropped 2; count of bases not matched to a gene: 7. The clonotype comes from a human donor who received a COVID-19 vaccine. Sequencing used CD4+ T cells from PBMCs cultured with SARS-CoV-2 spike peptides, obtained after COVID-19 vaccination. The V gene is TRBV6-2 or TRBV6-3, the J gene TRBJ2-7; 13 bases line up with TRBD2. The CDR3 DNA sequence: TGTGCCAGCAGCCCAGAGGGGACTAGCGGGGCCTACGAGCAGTACTTC. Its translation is CASSPEGTSGAYEQYF.